This T cell receptor beta chain emerged from a study of blood T cell repertoires in COVID-19. CDR3 length: 18 residues. The germline CDR1 and CDR2 sequences are MDHEN and SYDVKM. The V end was cut by 7 bases, the J end by 3 bases, with 27 bases between. Generated by immunoSEQ multiplex PCR, the TCRdb table keeps only in-frame clones and is missing some. The sample shows a few hundred thousand clones, 84% of them seen only once. The chain uses TRBV28 and TRBJ1-2; tentatively, D is TRBD1 (5 bases). This TCR came from a woman aged 55 to 70 with acute or convalescent COVID-19. Specimen: peripheral blood. This chain's CDR3 is CASTPASLQGSLHYGYTF. The CDR3 nucleotides are TGTGCCAGCACCCCGGCTTCGCTCCAGGGATCTTTGCACTATGGCTACACCTTC.